This TCR beta chain is from a study of cytomegalovirus exposure and HLA in healthy donors (dated by TCRdb to 2017 to 2019). Broadly, across the study: According to an earlier analysis of several hundred of the donors, 200 million or so T cells yielded 100 million or so unique TCR beta sequences and about 300 Gb of sequence data. An early release covering around 630 HLA-typed donors comprised approximately 290 gigabases of sequencing data and roughly 86 million unique TCR sequences. The genetic ancestry cluster associated with self-reported Caucasian donors included roughly 84% of the 350 to 500 genotyped donors. The aim of the study was to test whether cataloging public T cell receptors could identify signatures of past pathogen exposure. The study used immunosequencing to profile the T cell repertoires of several hundred subjects and linked those repertoires to cytomegalovirus serostatus. A separate validation cohort of about 110 different subjects was used in addition to the approximately 640-subject first cohort. High-throughput TCR immunosequencing, statistical association of individual TCRs with disease status, and machine learning were combined to predict cytomegalovirus infection status. To study patterns of TCR occurrence, a later analysis re-analyzed previously published TCR beta repertoires from 700 or so donors and added high-resolution HLA genotyping. Rather than drawing on any new phenotypic data, the later analysis identified candidate immune exposures from TCR beta sequences and the way those sequences occurred across donors. To decide whether each TCR beta V gene segment behaved as functional or pseudogenic, an earlier analysis of some 580 of the donors relied on high-throughput TCR beta sequencing. Donor age, sex, ethnicity and CMV serostatus were collected together with the repertoire data. A later genetic analysis used genome-wide SNP genotypes for about three fifths of the 666 donors, treating that subset as a discovery cohort. Every repertoire in the discovery cohort had been generated on one and the same sequencing platform. Class I and class II HLA loci were covered by the typing at four-digit resolution. The number of typed donors differed by locus: about 620-640 for A, B, C, DRB1 and DQB1; some 500 for DQA1; around 610 for DPA1; and roughly 450 for DPB1. Because of strong linkage in the cohort, four to six DR-DQ haplotypes were treated as single units for association and clustering. Across roughly 420 genotyped donors of the cohort, an average of about 250,000 unique TCR beta nucleotide sequences per donor were sequenced, and roughly 20% of those sequences were non-productive. The full study reports these points: Only TCR beta chains were sequenced in this cohort, and the absence of alpha or paired-chain data limited detectable features. According to a later analysis, parvovirus B19, influenza, CMV and Epstein-Barr virus appeared linked to several top co-occurrence clusters. The sequencing pipeline was judged likely to have produced a cluster of highly shared sequence variants as a technical artifact. In both the original and validation cohorts, the classifier was reported to diagnose cytomegalovirus status with high specificity and sensitivity. In vitro tests confirmed that a few of the cytomegalovirus-associated TCR beta chains recognize cytomegalovirus antigens. It was suggested by the authors that the approach could potentially be generalized to other disease states and immunological phenotypes. A later analysis associated about 17,000 TCR beta sequences with specific HLA alleles at a false discovery rate of 0.05. Most CMV-associated TCR beta chains appeared to be HLA-restricted in a later analysis, and the HLA associations seemed to be driven largely by CMV exposure. Correlated functional status among segregating V segments might reflect linkage disequilibrium, but an unknown experimental factor could not be ruled out. Because counts were too low, 15 to 20 rarely observed V segments, including chromosome 9 orphons, were excluded from the earlier analysis of fewer than 650 of the donors. Presence/absence analyses assumed roughly uniform sequencing depth across donors, an assumption that may not hold. A further reported finding was that TCR beta sequences accurately predicted the HLA-A and HLA-B alleles for most subjects in the first cohort. While some public TCRs were present in many individuals, most TCR sequences turned up only very rarely across donors. For the cohort, immune exposure information was limited to CMV serostatus. Because some donors lacked HLA typing at each locus, the association tests relied only on the typed subset. Strong co-occurrence of HLA alleles, especially DR and DQ, made assigning TCR associations to individual alleles difficult. In a later analysis, HLA-associated TCR beta chains were found to be more clonally expanded and to have lower generation probabilities than equally common non-associated chains. A later genetic analysis reported fewer N-insertions in productive TCRs among donors in an Asian-associated ancestry cluster than the approximately 700-donor mean. In a later genetic analysis, a missense DCLRE1C variant was associated with V-gene and J-gene trimming of TCR beta chains, and the association was replicated in an independent cohort. Broadly in line with IMGT annotations, most TCR beta V segments showed up in productive rearrangements about 87% or about 30% of the time in an earlier analysis of several hundred of the donors. The study gave a list of 150 to 200 TCR beta chains associated with cytomegalovirus. In a later analysis, the rate of TCR association differed among HLA loci, with DRB1 alleles having the most associated TCRs and HLA-C alleles having the fewest.

About this clone itself: Its antigen is not yet known. No base qualities exist here, and no much larger clone lies one base off it.

The library was generated by the immunoSEQ multiplex PCR assay. A mixture of 60 forward primers for TCR Vbeta segments and 13 reverse primers for TCR Jbeta segments was used in the multiplex PCR. The CDR3 region of rearranged TCR beta genes was amplified from genomic DNA by a multiplex PCR assay. Amplified TCR beta libraries were sequenced as 87-base-pair reads on the Illumina HiSeq System. Under the source paper's analysis protocol: In a later analysis, tens of millions of unique TCR beta chains were counted across the roughly 670 repertoires, and around 10 million of these chains were shared by at least two donors. To remove PCR and sequencing errors, raw reads were error-corrected and collapsed into unique sequences using a nearest-neighbor algorithm that merged closely related sequences. To assign V, D and J gene segments, CDR3 sequences were aligned to IMGT reference sequences. For a sequence to be retained, at least a six-nucleotide match to both a V gene segment and a J gene segment was required. A rearrangement counted as productive if the CDR3 had no stop codons and remained in frame with V and J, and every other rearrangement counted as non-productive. CDR3 was defined by IMGT convention, running from the second conserved V-encoded cysteine to the conserved J-encoded phenylalanine. The earlier analysis of 500 to 650 of the donors excluded any sequence lacking an unambiguous match to a single V gene segment. In an earlier analysis of a few hundred of the donors, V segments were called functional above 56.7% productive rearrangements and were called segregating when the between-donor standard deviation exceeded 5%. To diagnose cytomegalovirus status from the catalog of TCR beta chain sequences, a statistical classification framework was built. In a later analysis, V and J genes were assigned by comparing TCR nucleotide sequences against IMGT/GENE-DB human TR gene sequences. In a later analysis, CDR3 sequences and most-parsimonious VDJ recombination scenarios were assigned using the TCRdist pipeline. A later analysis defined each TCR beta chain by its CDR3 amino acid sequence plus V-gene family, and excluded reads lacking a unique V-gene family. To address suspected cross-contamination and a sequencing artifact, a later analysis removed approximately 590 highly shared, low-generation-probability nucleotide sequences. For each public chain, a later analysis derived a clonal expansion index from normalized ranks of inferred template counts within each repertoire. In a later analysis, generation probabilities were computed with a VDJ recombination model fitted to out-of-frame rearrangements, and the resulting probabilities were checked against IGoR. Hypergeometric tests were used in a later analysis to score TCR-TCR, TCR-HLA and TCR-CMV co-occurrence, with a repertoire-size bias correction applied to the TCR pairs. To estimate false discovery rates, a later analysis permuted the HLA or CMV assignments 20 times. In a later analysis, co-occurring TCRs were grouped using DBSCAN, and TCRdist sequence similarity was added for clustering within HLA-allele-positive subsets. Repertoires with fewer than 30,000 or more than 120,000 public chains were left out of co-occurrence clustering, as were five repertoires with anomalous nucleotide sharing. TCRdb limited this immuneACCESS table to in-frame rearrangements with V and J called. A share of clones is missing; checked studies link under half to unresolved V genes, and the rest is unexplained. V and J calls and clone size are those listed in that table; D and trimming were worked out from the DNA. This sample lists about 130,000 clones; 75% were detected once. The top ten constitute roughly 3.5% of the sample.

The cohort was made up of approximately 670 healthy bone marrow donors. All cohort members were sampled while nominally healthy, although unrecorded immune exposures were likely present. The donor was CMV seronegative and was included in the group of several hundred seronegative cohort members. Every donor gave a peripheral blood sample, and the peripheral blood mononuclear cells from that sample were used for TCR beta sequencing. The Qiagen DNeasy Blood Extraction Kit was used to extract genomic DNA from the blood cell samples. Source material: PBMCs. The origin of this receptor is a woman between 45 and 60 years old in good health and CMV-seronegative.

The CDR3 sequence is CASRLQQGLTEAFF. The DNA reads as follows: TGTGCAAGTCGCTTACAGCAGGGTCTCACTGAAGCTTTCTTT. The chain uses TRBV12-2 and TRBJ1-1; the DNA was not compared with TRBD1, the D call given in the table. TRBV12-2 is recorded as a pseudogene. The CDR3, from cysteine to phenylalanine, totals 14 residues. The CDR3 DNA has 42 bases and is translated from base 1.